The 11 T cell receptor beta chains below come from one sample, sequenced in a study of cytomegalovirus exposure and HLA in healthy donors. In the PCR, 60 Vbeta and 13 Jbeta primers were used. Clones were read by immunoSEQ multiplex PCR, and TCRdb kept only the in-frame ones, dropping some. Here the sample spans over 150,000 clones, about three quarters being singletons. Sequenced material: PBMCs. These receptor sequences come from a woman between 40 and 55 years old in good health and CMV-seropositive.

The chain has TRBV2 and TRBJ1-2; tentatively, D is TRBD1 (6 bases). Trimming removed 5 bases from V and 8 bases from J, with 18 bases in between. The length of the CDR3 is 14 residues. The germline V gene encodes CDR1 SNHLY and CDR2 FYNNEI. The CDR3 reads CASSKRGAIDGYTF. The DNA of the CDR3 is TGTGCCAGCAGTAAACGGGGGGCTATCGACGGCTACACCTTC.

The chain combines TRBV5-1 with TRBJ2-3; 7 bases are shared with TRBD2. Per the germline V gene, CDR1 is SGHRS and CDR2 is YFSETQ. The CDR3 totals 14 residues. V trimming: 4 bases; J trimming: 6 bases; junction bases outside the gene matches: 8. The CDR3, as DNA: TGCGCCAGCAGCCCTCGGAGCGGGGTTGATACGCAGTATTTT. This translates into CASSPRSGVDTQYF.

This clone came up once. The rearrangement joins TRBV11-3 to TRBJ2-5; 7 bases match TRBD2. Germline assignment: CDR1 SGHNT and CDR2 YENEEA. The junction had 11 bases not matched to a gene; V was cut back by 8 bases and J by 5 bases. The CDR3 extends over 14 amino acids. The DNA of the CDR3 is TGTGCCAGCGGCCGGGGCGCGGGGGAGGAGACCCAGTACTTC. It encodes CASGRGAGEETQYF.

The rearrangement joins TRBV7-9 to TRBJ1-3; D may be TRBD1 (5 bases). Per germline, CDR1 SEHNR and CDR2 FQNEAQ (reference sequence). The CDR3 length is 15 residues. V was clipped by 2 bases and J by 4 bases, with 12 bases between them. CDR3 bases: TGTGCCAGCAGCTTATTCGGGACTGAGGGAAACACCATATATTTT. This gives the protein CASSLFGTEGNTIYF.

This chain uses TRBV30 with TRBJ1-1; no clear D gene. The CDR3 consists of 15 residues. Looked up from germline, CDR1 is GTSNPN and CDR2 is SVGIG (reference sequence). V lost 0 bases, J lost 6 bases, and 17 bases lay in between. CDR3 in DNA: TGTGCCTGGAGTGTCATTAAAGGAGGGTCCGCTGAAGCTTTCTTT. It is translated as CAWSVIKGGSAEAFF.

Of note for this clone: Likely a read error: the CDR3 ends without its conserved phenylalanine or tryptophan. The J gene is TRBJ1-6, the V gene TRBV7-9; TRBD1 is a possible D gene (5 bases). The CDR3 spans 15 residues. V was pared by 5 bases and J by 0 bases, with 8 bases between. The V gene's germline CDR1 is SEHNR and CDR2 FQNEAQ (reference sequence). CDR3 protein: CASSPDISYNSPLHL. The DNA for the CDR3 is TGTGCCAGCAGCCCGGACATCTCCTATAATTCACCCCTCCACCTT.

The J gene is TRBJ2-7, the V gene TRBV7-2; D possibly corresponds to TRBD2 (6 bases). This CDR3 is built from 14 residues. V lost 3 bases and J lost 2, with 11 bases in between. Germline V gene sequence: CDR1 SGHTA, CDR2 FQGNSA. DNA of the CDR3: TGTGCCAGCAGCTTCTTGGGACTTGCCTACGAGCAGTACTTC. It is translated as CASSFLGLAYEQYF.

V and J are TRBV2 and TRBJ2-1, with a tentative D call TRBD2 (6 bases). The CDR3 consists of 11 residues. V was trimmed by 6 bases and J by 10 bases, leaving 10 bases between them. CDR1 and CDR2 (germline): SNHLY, FYNNEI. The CDR3: CASSPSAEQFF. As DNA, the CDR3 is TGTGCCAGCAGCCCTAGCGCCGAGCAGTTCTTC.

This clone was seen a few times. J is TRBJ2-5 and V is TRBV6-5; 7 bases are a match to TRBD1. V shed 2 bases, J shed 1 base, and the junction held 4 bases outside the gene matches. The CDR3 length is 15 residues. The V gene's germline CDR1 is MNHEY and CDR2 SVGAGI. The CDR3 here is CASSYTTGVQETQYF. CDR3 nucleotides: TGTGCCAGCAGTTACACCACAGGGGTCCAAGAGACCCAGTACTTC.

The chain couples TRBV11-2 to TRBJ2-5; the D gene is possibly TRBD1 (5 bases). Germline loops: CDR1 SGHAT, CDR2 FQNNGV. This CDR3 comprises 14 residues. With 1 base removed from V and 5 bases from J, the gap between germline ends came to 11 bases. CDR3 nucleotides: TGTGCCAGCAGCTTAGGCCAGGGTGGGGAGACCCAGTACTTC. It codes for CASSLGQGGETQYF.

CDR3 loop: CAIGTGVGEKLFF. CDR3 nucleotide sequence: TGTGCCATCGGGACAGGGGTAGGTGAAAAACTGTTTTTT. The V gene is TRBV28, the J gene TRBJ1-4, with 10 bases aligning to TRBD1. CDR1 and CDR2 (germline): MDHEN, SYDVKM. The CDR3 is 13 residues long. Losses at the gene ends were 10 bases for V and 7 bases for J; bases not matched to a gene: 6.